This T cell receptor beta chain was sequenced in a study of breast tumors, draining lymph nodes, adjacent tissues listed by TCRdb under 2016. Looking at the study overall: Breast cancer patients provided tumor, adjacent nontumor tissue and axillary lymph nodes, and the study compared the TCR beta repertoires across these three sources. The study aimed to assess the relationships and possible T-cell exchange between tumor, surrounding tissue and draining lymph node repertoires in human breast cancer.

This clonotype is termed medium-sized (0.01 to 0.1%). Its antigen is unknown. Base qualities are not recorded, but no much larger clone differs from it by a single base. The sequencing machine was an Illumina HiSeq 2000. TCR beta chain libraries were generated by multiplex PCR amplification. High-throughput sequencing was used to analyze the amplified TCR beta chain products. TCRdb reprocessing: public reads trimmed at Q25 with fastp, clones called with MiXCR, in-frame beta chains kept. Each entry is one CDR3 protein sequence, shown with its most common DNA and genes. The sample table contains about 12,000 distinct CDR3 sequences; only one count was recorded for roughly 35% of them. The ten biggest clones cover roughly 15% of the sample. Beyond this particular receptor, the publication reports: Tumor T-cell repertoires showed less diversity than lymph node repertoires and more diversity than nontumor tissue repertoires, and tumor T-cell repertoires showed preferential V and J gene usage. Tumor and nontumor tissue repertoires were significantly more similar in luminal-like than in basal-like breast cancer. A scenario in which most tumor T cells derive from the lymph node and then expand within tumor tissue was judged to be consistent with the data. The study presented the conclusion that tumor T cells originate in lymph nodes as consistent with a hypothesis, not as something directly demonstrated.

V and J are truncated by 11 bases and 7 bases respectively, leaving an intervening sequence of 12 bases. There are 11 amino acids in the CDR3, from cysteine to phenylalanine inclusive. Only CDR3 DNA remains: 33 bases, in frame from the first base. This clonotype was sampled from a female donor with breast cancer. Some clones in this sample may be carry-over from other donors' samples. The specimen sequenced was breast tumor tissue. The V and J segments used are TRBV12-3 or TRBV12-4 and TRBJ2-1, with the D gene uncertain. The CDR3 corresponds to CASGLRNEQFF. DNA sequence: TGTGCCTCAGGTTTGAGGAATGAGCAGTTCTTC.